The 21 T cell receptor beta chains below all came from one sample that was sequenced in a study of blood T cell repertoires in COVID-19. Clones were read by immunoSEQ multiplex PCR, and TCRdb kept only the in-frame ones, dropping some. In the table there are approximately 300,000 clones, roughly 88% of which are singletons. Sequences were obtained from peripheral blood. The source of these receptors is a woman aged 50 to 60 with active or convalescent COVID-19.

V is TRBV19 and J is TRBJ1-1; TRBD1 matches 9 bases. J was trimmed by 5 bases and V by 1 base; bases with no gene match: 5. The germline V gene has CDR1 LNHDA and CDR2 SQIVND (reference sequence). The CDR3 is made up of 15 amino acids. DNA for the CDR3: TGTGCCAGTAGTATAGGGGGGACAGGGAGGACTGAAGCTTTCTTT. It yields the protein CASSIGGTGRTEAFF.

The chain uses TRBV4-1 and TRBJ2-1; the match to TRBD2 covers 11 bases. V dropped 1 base and J dropped 2; count of bases not matched to a gene: 4. The CDR3 extends over 17 amino acids. Germline V gives CDR1 MGHRA, CDR2 YSYEKL. CDR3 region: CASSQGRTSGPYNEQFF. In nucleotides, the CDR3 is TGCGCCAGCAGCCAAGGCCGGACTAGCGGGCCCTACAATGAGCAGTTCTTC.

J is TRBJ2-3 and V is TRBV2, with D perhaps TRBD1 (6 bases). Germline values: CDR1 SNHLY, CDR2 FYNNEI. CDR3 length: 15 residues. V lost 1 base, J lost 2 bases, and 10 bases lay in between. CDR3 sequence reads: CASSEGGHLTDTQYF. The CDR3 DNA follows: TGTGCCAGCAGTGAAGGGGGACACCTCACAGATACGCAGTATTTT.

This chain connects TRBV6-4 to TRBJ2-3; 11 bases are shared with TRBD2. The CDR3 runs to 19 residues. With V trimmed by 6 bases and J by 3 bases, 17 bases remained unmatched. The germline gives CDR1 MRHNA, CDR2 SNTAGT. CDR3 in DNA: TGTGCCAGCAGCAGGACTAGCGGGTCCGGGCCAAAGGTGACAGATACGCAGTATTTT. It is translated as CASSRTSGSGPKVTDTQYF.

The rearrangement links TRBV4-1 to TRBJ1-1; no clear D. The germline V gene encodes CDR1 MGHRA and CDR2 YSYEKL. V was shortened by 0 bases and J by 8 bases, with 7 bases between the two germline ends. CDR3 length equals 12 residues. This chain's CDR3 is CASSQDSVEAFF. As DNA, the CDR3 is TGCGCCAGCAGCCAAGACTCCGTGGAAGCTTTCTTT.

V and J are TRBV28 and TRBJ1-5; 7 bases agree with TRBD1. J lost 4 bases, V lost 2 bases, and 2 bases had no gene match. The CDR3 spans 14 residues. From germline, CDR1 is MDHEN and CDR2 SYDVKM. The CDR3 loop reads CASSLGDRNQPQHF. CDR3 sequence (DNA): TGTGCCAGCAGTTTAGGGGACAGAAATCAGCCCCAGCATTTT.

The chain carries TRBV7-8 and TRBJ2-3; 8 bases align to TRBD2. The germline V gene encodes CDR1 SGHVS and CDR2 FQNEAQ. The J segment lost 5 bases and the V segment lost 7 bases, leaving 14 bases of the junction unmatched. The CDR3 sequence is 16 residues long. CDR3 bases: TGTGCCAGCAACGATAGAGGGACTAGACAAGGAGATACGCAGTATTTT. As protein: CASNDRGTRQGDTQYF.

The J gene is TRBJ2-5, the V gene TRBV19, with TRBD1 matching 9 bases. Trimming at V came to 6 bases and at J to 4 bases, leaving 6 bases not matched to a gene. The germline V gene encodes CDR1 LNHDA and CDR2 SQIVND (reference sequence). This CDR3 has 14 amino acids. Here the CDR3 reads CASRPTGGGETQYF. CDR3 in DNA: TGTGCCAGTAGACCAACAGGGGGCGGAGAGACCCAGTACTTC.

This clone was counted a single time. The chain employs TRBV24-1 and TRBJ2-3; tentative D call: TRBD2 (5 bases). The CDR3 runs to 15 residues. Germline values: CDR1 KGHDR, CDR2 SFDVKD. V gave up 7 bases and J gave up 8 bases, with 21 bases separating them. The CDR3: CATRGWEDGGPTQYF. CDR3 nucleotide sequence: TGTGCCACCAGGGGGTGGGAAGATGGCGGGCCTACGCAGTATTTT.

The rearrangement joins TRBV6-2 or TRBV6-3 to TRBJ2-5, with 10 bases that match TRBD2. The ends lost 2 bases at V and 2 bases at J; junction bases unmatched: 5. Germline CDR1 MNHEY, CDR2 SVGEGT. This CDR3 has 16 residues. The CDR3 sequence: CASSYLAGALQETQYF. As DNA, the CDR3 is TGTGCCAGCAGTTACCTAGCGGGGGCCTTACAAGAGACCCAGTACTTC.

CDR3 DNA sequence: TGTGCCAGCACCCGGGGACAGGGGATTGAGCAGTTCTTC. Amino acids: CASTRGQGIEQFF. The rearrangement uses TRBV3-1 (or the pseudogene TRBV3-2) and TRBJ2-1; 10 bases agree with TRBD1. The J segment lost 9 bases and the V segment lost 7 bases, leaving 6 bases of the junction unmatched. Germline V CDR1 and CDR2: LGHDT, YNNKEL (reference sequence). The CDR3 totals 13 residues.

This clone was seen a handful of times. The rearrangement links TRBV7-6 to TRBJ1-3; D unclear. The CDR3 loop spans 15 amino acids. V lost 5 bases and J 0 bases, leaving 11 bases between the germline ends. Germline assignment: CDR1 SGHVS and CDR2 FNYEAQ. CDR3 bases: TGTGCCAGCAGCCCGAGGGCGGACTCTGGAAACACCATATATTTT. Translating it yields CASSPRADSGNTIYF.

The genes are TRBV19 and TRBJ2-2, with 7 bases matching TRBD2. CDR3 length equals 14 residues. Germline CDR1 is LNHDA and CDR2 is SQIVND (reference sequence). J was trimmed by 5 bases and V by 8 bases; bases with no gene match: 8. The CDR3 region is CASYPGGATGELFF. The CDR3 nucleotides read TGTGCCAGTTATCCGGGAGGAGCGACCGGGGAGCTGTTTTTT.

J is TRBJ1-2 and V is TRBV7-2; D may be TRBD1 (5 bases). The CDR3 has 14 amino acids. Germline values: CDR1 SGHTA, CDR2 FQGNSA. V was clipped by 1 base and J by 6 bases, with 12 bases between them. CDR3: CASSLVYGGDGYTF. In nucleotides, the CDR3 is TGTGCCAGCAGCTTAGTCTACGGGGGGGATGGCTACACCTTC.

The rearrangement uses TRBV10-3 and TRBJ1-1; 8 bases match TRBD1. After removal of 6 bases from V and 8 bases from J, the junction contained 11 bases not matched to a gene. The germline V gene encodes CDR1 ENHRY and CDR2 SYGVKD. The CDR3 contains 14 residues. In DNA form, the CDR3 reads TGTGCCATCAGCCTGCGGACAGGGTCGGCCGAAGCTTTCTTT. Protein sequence: CAISLRTGSAEAFF.

The chain combines TRBV6-6 with TRBJ1-6; 9 bases agree with TRBD1. V dropped 4 bases and J dropped 7; count of bases not matched to a gene: 2. This CDR3 contains 14 residues. Germline assignment: CDR1 MNHNY and CDR2 SVGAGI (reference sequence). The CDR3 sequence is CASSWGQGNSPLHF. The CDR3 nucleotides are TGTGCCAGCAGTTGGGGACAGGGAAATTCACCCCTCCACTTT.

Only a few counts were recorded for this clone. The chain has TRBV7-3 and TRBJ2-7, with D unresolved. CDR3 length: 15 amino acids. Germline loops: CDR1 SGHTA, CDR2 FQGTGA. Trimming cost V 2 bases and J 3 bases, with 14 bases left between them. The CDR3 nucleotides read TGTGCCAGCAGCTTAGGGCAGCCAGGCCTCTACGAGCAGTACTTC. Residues: CASSLGQPGLYEQYF.

The chain carries TRBV7-9 and TRBJ2-1; TRBD1 is a possible D gene (6 bases). This CDR3 is built from 17 residues. V lost 2 bases, J lost 3 bases, and 17 bases lay in between. Germline CDR1 SEHNR, CDR2 FQNEAQ (reference sequence). CDR3 amino acids: CASSLSPRGGFYNEQFF. In DNA, the CDR3 is TGTGCCAGCAGCTTATCCCCTCGTGGGGGCTTCTACAATGAGCAGTTCTTC.

The rearrangement links TRBV20-1 to TRBJ2-7; D uncertain. The germline V gene has CDR1 DFQATT and CDR2 SNEGSKA (reference sequence). The V and J ends lost 6 bases and 4 bases respectively, with 7 bases between them. This CDR3 has 10 residues. The CDR3 sequence: CSAAPYEQYF. The CDR3 DNA sequence: TGCAGTGCGGCCCCATACGAGCAGTACTTC.

V and J are TRBV2 and TRBJ2-7, with TRBD2 matching over 9 bases. The trim removed 5 bases at V and 4 bases at J, leaving 12 bases unmatched. The CDR3 has 16 residues. Germline CDR1 SNHLY, CDR2 FYNNEI. CDR3 nucleotide sequence: TGTGCCAGCAGTTCATTAGCGGGAGAAGTAGAATACGAGCAGTACTTC. This translates into CASSSLAGEVEYEQYF.

This clone was observed once. V usage is TRBV28 and J usage is TRBJ1-5, with D maybe TRBD1 (6 bases). The CDR3 extends over 14 amino acids. V was clipped by 7 bases and J by 4 bases, with 14 bases between them. Germline CDR1 is MDHEN and CDR2 is SYDVKM. The CDR3 is CASNRGQTNQPQHF. CDR3 nucleotides: TGTGCCAGCAATCGCGGACAGACTAATCAGCCCCAGCATTTT.